This T cell receptor beta chain was captured in a study of glioma-infiltrating T cells. The wider study: Approximately 990,000 peripheral T cells were targeted at about 4.5- to 10-fold coverage. Findings of the study overall: Patients with low tissue-blood divergence carried a signature set of shared blood CDR3 motifs.

This clonotype was found a few times. Its cognate antigen is unknown. Using RNA template, CDR3s of TCR alpha and beta were amplified with iRepertoire arm-PCR. For one-step reverse transcription and amplification, about 90-400 ng of tissue mRNA or PBMC total RNA was used. TCRdb reprocessed the multiplex PCR reads with MiXCR, giving one entry per CDR3 protein. The table includes a few hundred thousand distinct CDR3 sequences, approximately 42% detected once. CDR3 length: 17 amino acids. Trimming removed 2 bases at V and 0 bases at J, with 11 bases between. The clonotype comes from a human donor with low-grade glioma or glioblastoma, undergoing nonglioma brain surgery, or in good health (not recorded which). This chain uses TRBV12-3 or TRBV12-4 with TRBJ1-6, with D unresolved. The sample consisted of glioma tissue, nonneoplastic brain tissue, or PBMCs (not recorded which). CDR3 protein: CASSLNRVSSYNSPLHF. CDR3 nucleotides: TGTGCCAGCAGTTTAAATAGGGTGAGCTCCTATAATTCACCCCTCCACTTT.